These 23 T cell receptor beta chains came from one sample sequenced in a study of blood T cell repertoires in COVID-19. This table comes from immunoSEQ multiplex PCR, and its TCRdb copy is limited to in-frame clones, with some not included. The data hold around 180,000 clones, with roughly 81% observed a single time. Source material: peripheral blood. Receptor source: a woman older than 75 with COVID-19, enrolled during active disease.

The chain carries TRBV28 and TRBJ1-2, with D possibly being TRBD1 (6 bases). This CDR3 comprises 14 residues. Trimming took off 2 bases at V and 3 bases at J, with 10 bases between the two ends. The germline V gene has CDR1 MDHEN and CDR2 SYDVKM. The CDR3 nucleotides are TGTGCCAGCAGTTTACCAGGGGCTTACTATGGCTACACCTTC. Its protein is CASSLPGAYYGYTF.

This rearrangement joins TRBV5-4 to TRBJ2-5, with 16 bases fitting TRBD2. The CDR3 contains 16 residues. V was clipped by 4 bases and J by 5 bases; unmatched bases: 5. Germline V gene data show CDR1 as SGHNT and CDR2 as YYREEE (reference sequence). The CDR3, as DNA: TGTGCCAGCAGCCAGGGACTAGCGGGGGGGCGGGAGACCCAGTACTTC. Protein product: CASSQGLAGGRETQYF.

V is TRBV9 and J is TRBJ1-2, with D uncertain. The germline V and J ends were trimmed by 4 bases and 3 bases, with 4 bases remaining between them. CDR3 length: 11 amino acids. The germline CDR1 and CDR2 sequences are SGDLS and YYNGEE. CDR3 loop: CASSSYYGYTF. As DNA, the CDR3 is TGTGCCAGCAGCTCCTACTATGGCTACACCTTC.

This rearrangement joins TRBV5-5 to TRBJ2-2; TRBD1 aligns across 7 bases. From germline, CDR1 is SGHKS and CDR2 YYEKEE (reference sequence). The CDR3 length is 16 residues. V lost 1 base to trimming and J lost 4 bases; unmatched junction nucleotides: 7. In DNA, the CDR3 is TGTGCCAGCAGCTTGAATCAGGGGGAGATCACCGGGGAGCTGTTTTTT. Translating gives CASSLNQGEITGELFF. The full variable domain, with the rest looked up from reference TRBV5-5 and TRBJ2-2, is DAGVTQSPTHLIKTRGQQVTLRCSPISGHKSVSWYQQVLGQGPQFIFQYYEKEERGRGNFPDRFSARQFPNYSSELNVNALLLGDSALYLCASSLNQGEITGELFFGEGSRLTVL.

This clone was seen more than once but under ten times. V and J are TRBV19 and TRBJ2-1; maybe TRBD1 (6 bases). The germline V gene encodes CDR1 LNHDA and CDR2 SQIVND (reference sequence). Trimming left V 6 bases short and J 8 bases short, with 26 bases between. The CDR3 has 17 residues. The chain's CDR3 is CASSSPLWGPRVDEQFF. The CDR3 bases are TGTGCCAGTAGCAGCCCCCTCTGGGGGCCCCGGGTCGATGAGCAGTTCTTC.

The sample holds a few counts of this clone. The gene calls are TRBV7-8 and TRBJ1-2; 10 bases are a match to TRBD1. Trimming removed 1 base from V and 4 bases from J; junction bases left unmatched: 6. The CDR3 has 16 residues. Germline V lookup: CDR1 SGHVS, CDR2 FQNEAQ. CDR3 region: CASSLGATGGGYGYTF. The CDR3 DNA is TGTGCCAGCAGCTTAGGCGCGACAGGGGGCGGCTATGGCTACACCTTC.

The chain recombines TRBV19 with TRBJ2-1; possibly TRBD2 for D (6 bases). Germline values: CDR1 LNHDA, CDR2 SQIVND (reference sequence). The V gene lost 0 bases and the J gene lost 10 bases, with 13 bases spanning the gap. This CDR3 is built from 14 residues. CDR3 sequence: CASSIDRRRGEQFF. The CDR3 nucleotides are TGTGCCAGTAGTATAGATCGGCGACGGGGGGAGCAGTTCTTC.

This clone was found a few times. V usage is TRBV30 and J usage is TRBJ2-1; unclear D gene. This CDR3 is 12 amino acids long. V shed 2 bases and J shed 6 bases, with 8 bases lying between them. Germline V gene data show CDR1 as GTSNPN and CDR2 as SVGIG (reference sequence). CDR3 nucleotide sequence: TGTGCCTGGAGTCCCTATCGCAATGAGCAGTTCTTC. Protein: CAWSPYRNEQFF.

The chain recombines TRBV6-6 with TRBJ1-5, with unresolved D. V was clipped by 6 bases and J by 3 bases, with 12 bases between them. The CDR3 length is 14 residues. In germline, CDR1 is MNHNY, CDR2 SVGAGI (reference sequence). In DNA form, the CDR3 reads TGTGCCAGCAGCGATACCCGGGACAATCAGCCCCAGCATTTT. Amino acids: CASSDTRDNQPQHF.

The rearrangement uses TRBV5-6 and TRBJ2-3; D is perhaps TRBD2 (5 bases). This CDR3 spans 15 amino acids. Germline lookup yields CDR1 SGHDT and CDR2 YYEEEE. The V and J ends lost 0 bases and 2 bases respectively, with 10 bases between them. Here the CDR3 DNA reads TGTGCCAGCAGCTTGGGGTCTAGCCTCACAGATACGCAGTATTTT. It is translated as CASSLGSSLTDTQYF. Supplemented by reference TRBV5-6 and TRBJ2-3, the full variable domain reads DAGVTQSPTHLIKTRGQQVTLRCSPKSGHDTVSWYQQALGQGPQFIFQYYEEEERQRGNFPDRFSGHQFPNYSSELNVNALLLGDSALYLCASSLGSSLTDTQYFGPGTRLTVL.

This clone was seen more than once but under ten times. J is TRBJ1-2 and V is TRBV6-5, with TRBD1 matching over 10 bases. From germline, CDR1 is MNHEY and CDR2 SVGAGI. There are 14 residues in the CDR3. The V and J ends lost 5 bases and 7 bases, in that order; junction bases with no gene match: 7. CDR3 nucleotide sequence: TGTGCCAGCAGTCCGACAGGGGGCGCCCCTGGCTACACCTTC. This gives the protein CASSPTGGAPGYTF.

The CDR3 sequence: CASSLAGTGGDTQYF. In DNA form, the CDR3 reads TGCGCCAGCAGCTTGGCCGGGACAGGGGGAGATACGCAGTATTTT. The V gene is TRBV5-1, the J gene TRBJ2-3; TRBD1 agrees at 11 bases. This CDR3 is built from 15 residues. Losses at the gene ends were 0 bases for V and 5 bases for J; bases not matched to a gene: 2. Per germline, CDR1 SGHRS and CDR2 YFSETQ.

This clone was recorded only once. This chain links TRBV4-1 with TRBJ1-1; perhaps TRBD1 as D (6 bases). The CDR3 is made up of 15 amino acids. The V gene's germline CDR1 is MGHRA and CDR2 YSYEKL. V gave up 0 bases and J gave up 10 bases, with 18 bases separating them. The DNA of the CDR3 is TGCGCCAGCAGCCAAGACCTTTTACAGGGAAGGGGAGCTTTCTTT. This sequence encodes CASSQDLLQGRGAFF.

The chain carries TRBV28 and TRBJ2-7; 7 bases agree with TRBD2. The CDR3 contains 12 residues. V dropped 3 bases and J dropped 9; count of bases not matched to a gene: 5. Germline assignment: CDR1 MDHEN and CDR2 SYDVKM. In DNA form, the CDR3 reads TGTGCCAGCAGTTTGGGGGGGTTGGGGCAGTACTTC. Its protein is CASSLGGLGQYF.

The chain joins TRBV19 to TRBJ1-6, with a tentative D call TRBD1 (6 bases). The CDR3 consists of 17 residues. CDR1 and CDR2 from the germline V gene are LNHDA and SQIVND (reference sequence). The V end lost 6 bases, the J end lost 4 bases, and 19 bases lay between the germline ends. CDR3 sequence: CASSLSGGGFYNSPLHF. CDR3 in DNA: TGTGCCAGTAGCCTGTCGGGGGGCGGCTTTTATAATTCACCCCTCCACTTT.

This chain uses TRBV11-1 with TRBJ1-1; no reliable D call. CDR1 is SGHAT and CDR2 is FQDESV in the germline V gene (reference sequence). V gave up 3 bases and J gave up 1 base, with 6 bases separating them. The CDR3 length is 13 residues. The CDR3 coding sequence is TGTGCCAGCAGCTTCAGTCAGAACACTGAAGCTTTCTTT. It translates to CASSFSQNTEAFF.

The V gene is TRBV6-1, the J gene TRBJ2-7; D remains ambiguous. V was clipped by 2 bases and J by 3 bases, with 5 bases between them. Germline CDR1 is MNHNS and CDR2 is SASEGT. The CDR3 consists of 12 residues. The DNA of the CDR3 is TGTGCCAGCAGTGAAATCTTCTACGAGCAGTACTTC. Translating gives CASSEIFYEQYF.

The chain is built from TRBV11-2 and TRBJ1-4; D might be TRBD1 (6 bases). This CDR3 has 16 amino acids. The germline V gene encodes CDR1 SGHAT and CDR2 FQNNGV. V gave up 4 bases and J gave up 0 bases, with 12 bases separating them. As DNA, the CDR3 is TGTGCCAGCAGCTCCGGGACACACGCAACTAATGAAAAACTGTTTTTT. This encodes CASSSGTHATNEKLFF.

As DNA, the CDR3 is TGCGCCAGCAGCCAAGAAAATCCTGGGTACGGGATCTCCTATGGCTACACCTTC. Translation gives CASSQENPGYGISYGYTF. This chain links TRBV4-3 with TRBJ1-2, with unresolved D. Trimming took off 0 bases at V and 4 bases at J, with 21 bases between the two ends. The CDR3 is made up of 18 amino acids. Per the germline V gene, CDR1 is LGHNA and CDR2 is YSLEER.

The CDR3 loop is CASSLVFPGRNYGYTF. In nucleotides, the CDR3 is TGTGCCAGCAGCTTAGTCTTCCCAGGCCGAAACTATGGCTACACCTTC. The chain is built from TRBV7-9 and TRBJ1-2; D uncertain. The CDR3 runs to 16 residues. CDR1 and CDR2 from the germline V gene are SEHNR and FQNEAQ (reference sequence). Trimming shortened V by 1 base and J by 2 bases, and 14 bases separated the two germline ends.

The J gene is TRBJ2-7, the V gene TRBV7-2; TRBD1 is a possible D gene (5 bases). Germline values: CDR1 SGHTA, CDR2 FQGNSA. The CDR3 has 14 amino acids. V dropped 5 bases and J dropped 0 bases, with 11 bases sitting between them. The CDR3 here is CASSQQVNSYEQYF. CDR3 DNA sequence: TGTGCCAGCAGCCAACAGGTGAACTCCTACGAGCAGTACTTC.

The chain has TRBV3-1 (or the pseudogene TRBV3-2) and TRBJ1-2, with D unresolved. The germline V gene encodes CDR1 LGHDT and CDR2 YNNKEL (reference sequence). V gave up 4 bases and J gave up 8 bases, with 14 bases separating them. This CDR3 is 13 amino acids long. The CDR3 region is CASSLPGRYGYTF. Written as DNA, the CDR3 is TGTGCCAGCAGCCTCCCCGGGAGATACGGCTACACCTTC.

This clone came up a few times. This chain links TRBV30 with TRBJ1-1, with TRBD1 matching 7 bases. Looked up from germline, CDR1 is GTSNPN and CDR2 is SVGIG (reference sequence). Trimming at V came to 3 bases and at J to 1 base, leaving 8 bases not matched to a gene. The CDR3 runs to 15 residues. The CDR3 protein is CAWRSMDRRNTEAFF. DNA for the CDR3: TGTGCCTGGAGGAGTATGGACAGGAGGAACACTGAAGCTTTCTTT.